This T cell receptor beta chain appears in the sequencing data of a study of blood T cell repertoires in COVID-19. Unmatched junction bases numbered 6, after V lost 3 bases and J lost 9 bases. The length of the CDR3 is 14 residues. Germline values: CDR1 SEHNR, CDR2 FQNEAQ (reference sequence). In the source study's methods: For nucleated cells, counts were estimated from reference gene primer amplification. Repertoires were generated with immunoSEQ multiplex PCR, while TCRdb's copy carries only in-frame clones and drops some. For V, J and clone size, that table is used; D and trimming come from the DNA. The table includes some 200,000 clones, around 90% detected once. All enrollees were about 18 to 100 years old and from roughly 22 US areas.

Material for sequencing was PBMCs or T cells enriched from blood (not recorded which). The source of this sequence is a woman in her late teens or twenties who had recovered from COVID-19. The chain employs TRBV7-9 and TRBJ2-1, with 9 bases identical to TRBD2. CDR3 bases: TGTGCCAGCAGCTTCAGCGGGGGGAACAGTGAGCAGTTCTTC. This encodes CASSFSGGNSEQFF.